The clone carrying this TCR beta chain was seen many times. The antigen remains undetermined. Trimming removed 4 bases at V and 8 bases at J, with 12 bases between. Germline lookup yields CDR1 SGHAT and CDR2 FQNNGV. This CDR3 has 14 amino acids. The data originate from a study of T cells in Graves' hyperthyroidism and ophthalmopathy. Study outcomes and limitations: Blood samples included most of the expanded thyroid clonotypes exceeding 0.001.

RNA transcripts served as the template for amplifying TCR beta CDR3 regions. The HTBI primer set served for first-round RT-PCR of the TCR CDR3. TCRdb redid the calling of the multiplex PCR reads with MiXCR, one entry per CDR3 protein. The sample has a few hundred thousand distinct CDR3 sequences; roughly 12% are singletons. The V gene is TRBV11-2, the J gene TRBJ1-6; the D is unclear. This sequence originates from a man younger than 40 with Graves' hyperthyroidism that later progressed to Graves' ophthalmopathy. The material sequenced was blood. The CDR3 here is CASSWSGKYSPLHF. The DNA for the CDR3 is TGTGCCAGCAGCTGGTCGGGAAAGTATTCACCCCTCCACTTT.